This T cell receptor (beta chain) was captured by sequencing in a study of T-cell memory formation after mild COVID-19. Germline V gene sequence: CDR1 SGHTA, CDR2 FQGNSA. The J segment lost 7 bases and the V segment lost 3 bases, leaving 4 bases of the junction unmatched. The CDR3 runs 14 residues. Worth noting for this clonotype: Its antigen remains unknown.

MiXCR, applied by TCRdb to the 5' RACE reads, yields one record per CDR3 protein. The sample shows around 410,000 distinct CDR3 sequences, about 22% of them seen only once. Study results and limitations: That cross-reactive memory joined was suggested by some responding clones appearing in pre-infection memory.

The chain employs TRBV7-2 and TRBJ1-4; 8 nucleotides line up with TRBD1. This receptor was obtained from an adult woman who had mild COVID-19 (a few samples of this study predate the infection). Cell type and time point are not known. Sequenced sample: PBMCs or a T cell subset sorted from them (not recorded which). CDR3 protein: CASSFGQGGEKLFF. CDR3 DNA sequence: TGTGCCAGCAGCTTTGGACAGGGCGGTGAAAAACTGTTTTTT.